The 23 T cell receptor beta chains in this list originate from one sample, sequenced in a study of blood T cell repertoires in COVID-19. The repertoire was sequenced with immunoSEQ multiplex PCR; TCRdb's copy has only in-frame clones and lacks some. This sample has roughly 250,000 clones; approximately 90% occur once, and the top ten carry roughly 1.2%. Sequences were obtained from PBMCs or T cells enriched from blood (not recorded which). Source of these receptors: a woman between 35 and 50 years old with acute COVID-19.

The V call is TRBV5-6, the J call TRBJ2-1, with TRBD2 as a possible D gene (6 bases). The CDR3 is 15 residues long. Trimming took off 5 bases at V and 0 bases at J, with 12 bases between the two ends. CDR1 is SGHDT, CDR2 YYEEEE, per germline. CDR3 protein: CASSRTSSSYNEQFF. CDR3 DNA: TGTGCCAGCAGTCGAACTAGCAGCTCCTACAATGAGCAGTTCTTC. The whole variable domain, remainder taken from reference TRBV5-6 and TRBJ2-1, is DAGVTQSPTHLIKTRGQQVTLRCSPKSGHDTVSWYQQALGQGPQFIFQYYEEEERQRGNFPDRFSGHQFPNYSSELNVNALLLGDSALYLCASSRTSSSYNEQFFGPGTRLTVL.

This sequence joins TRBV11-3 and TRBJ2-1; 9 nucleotides agree with TRBD2. The CDR3 consists of 17 residues. Germline-derived CDR1 and CDR2 are SGHNT and YENEEA. V gave up 1 base and J gave up 6 bases; unmatched junction bases: 10. CDR3 DNA: TGTGCCAGCAGCTTAGCGCTAGCGGGGAGGGTAGTCAATGAGCAGTTCTTC. Its translation: CASSLALAGRVVNEQFF.

CDR3 DNA sequence: TGTGCCAGCAGTTTACCCATAACAGGGTTCAATCAGCCCCAGCATTTT. It encodes CASSLPITGFNQPQHF. This sequence joins TRBV28 and TRBJ1-5, with a weak D call TRBD1 (6 bases). The CDR3 is 16 amino acids. The V gene lost 2 bases and the J gene lost 3 bases, with 14 bases spanning the gap. Germline V CDR1 and CDR2: MDHEN, SYDVKM.

The genes are TRBV18 and TRBJ2-1; 12 bases map to TRBD1. Germline V CDR1 and CDR2: KGHSH, LQKENI. The CDR3 consists of 15 residues. Germline trimming cut 5 bases from V and 8 bases from J; bases unmatched to any gene: 7. CDR3 loop: CASSSRDRGRDEQFF. As DNA, the CDR3 is TGTGCCAGCTCATCCCGGGACAGGGGGCGAGATGAGCAGTTCTTC.

This clone was found once. The chain is built from TRBV19 and TRBJ1-2; 12 bases line up with TRBD1. J lost 4 bases, V lost 4 bases, and 7 bases had no gene match. Per germline, CDR1 LNHDA and CDR2 SQIVND (reference sequence). The CDR3 runs 16 residues. The CDR3 region has the DNA TGTGCCAGTAGTACACAAGGGACAGGGGGCTTCTATGGCTACACCTTC. It translates to CASSTQGTGGFYGYTF.

The chain combines TRBV20-1 with TRBJ2-4; TRBD2 might be the D (6 bases). The CDR3 sequence is 18 residues long. V lost 3 bases to trimming and J lost 2 bases, with 23 bases between them. CDR1 is DFQATT, CDR2 SNEGSKA, per germline (reference sequence). The chain's CDR3 is CSASPILGGSITKNIQYF. The DNA of the CDR3 is TGCAGTGCTAGTCCGATTCTGGGGGGTTCTATAACCAAAAACATTCAGTACTTC.

V and J are TRBV19 and TRBJ1-6; D is possibly TRBD1 (5 bases). The CDR3 totals 15 residues. Germline V gene data show CDR1 as LNHDA and CDR2 as SQIVND (reference sequence). The V gene lost 8 bases and the J gene lost 6 bases, with 17 bases spanning the gap. CDR3 nucleotides: TGTGCCAGTCAATCGACAGCTAATGGTAATTCACCCCTCCACTTT. Protein sequence: CASQSTANGNSPLHF.

As regards this clone: The DNA is omitted, as the CDR3 cannot be located on it reliably, and the CDR3 follows TCRdb's listing. The V and J genes are TRBV5-8 and TRBJ1-3; TRBD1 was called by the table and not checked on the DNA. The germline gives CDR1 SGHTS, CDR2 YDEGEE. Ends included, the CDR3 has 13 residues. CDR3: CASSVGQGAFVYF.

The J gene is TRBJ1-1, the V gene TRBV7-9; a weak D match, TRBD1 (6 bases). The CDR3 is made up of 15 amino acids. CDR1 SEHNR and CDR2 FQNEAQ come from the germline V gene (reference sequence). V gave up 2 bases and J gave up 1 base, with 11 bases separating them. Here the CDR3 reads CASSLKTGRNTEAFF. The CDR3 nucleotides are TGTGCCAGCAGCTTAAAAACAGGGAGGAACACTGAAGCTTTCTTT.

The V and J genes are TRBV24-1 and TRBJ1-2; D may be TRBD1 (5 bases). This CDR3 comprises 14 residues. CDR1 KGHDR and CDR2 SFDVKD come from the germline V gene. Trimming cost V 5 bases and J 1 base, with 10 bases left between them. The CDR3 is CATSGYRNNYGYTF. The CDR3 DNA sequence: TGTGCCACCAGTGGCTACAGGAATAACTATGGCTACACCTTC.

This chain uses TRBV5-6 with TRBJ2-5; possible D gene TRBD2, 5 bases. The CDR3 is 16 amino acids. V was pared by 0 bases and J by 2 bases, with 14 bases between. Germline-derived CDR1 and CDR2 are SGHDT and YYEEEE. CDR3 coding DNA: TGTGCCAGCAGCTTGGGGCCGGAAACGGGGCAAGAGACCCAGTACTTC. Protein sequence: CASSLGPETGQETQYF.

Only one count was recorded for this clone. The chain uses TRBV6-4 and TRBJ2-1; TRBD2 matches at 8 bases. V shed 0 bases, J shed 4 bases, and the junction held 14 bases outside the gene matches. The CDR3 spans 19 residues. Looked up from germline, CDR1 is MRHNA and CDR2 is SNTAGT. The CDR3 sequence is CASSDSLGKLAAKYNEQFF. CDR3 in DNA: TGTGCCAGCAGTGACTCGTTGGGAAAACTAGCGGCTAAATACAATGAGCAGTTCTTC.

J is TRBJ1-5 and V is TRBV28; D gene unclear. CDR1 is MDHEN and CDR2 is SYDVKM in the germline V gene. CDR3 length equals 14 residues. Trimming took off 5 bases at V and 10 bases at J, with 18 bases between the two ends. CDR3 nucleotides: TGTGCCAGCAGTCATGGGTTTCGGCGGCCTCCCCAGCATTTT. Translated, it gives CASSHGFRRPPQHF.

The chain has TRBV21-1 and TRBJ1-4; TRBD1, the table's D call, lacks a check against the DNA. TRBV21-1 is a pseudogene locus. The CDR3 contains 19 residues. The CDR3 DNA reads as TGTGCCAGCAGAAGGGTGGGGCAGGGGAAGGGTCCAACTAATGAAAAACTGTTTTTT. Protein sequence: CASRRVGQGKGPTNEKLFF.

The chain recombines TRBV30 with TRBJ2-1; weak D call: TRBD1 (6 bases). Germline V gene sequence: CDR1 GTSNPN, CDR2 SVGIG (reference sequence). CDR3 length equals 15 residues. V dropped 0 bases and J dropped 4 bases, with 13 bases sitting between them. The CDR3 spells CAWSVGWGPYNEQFF. The CDR3 nucleotides are TGTGCCTGGAGTGTAGGGTGGGGGCCGTACAATGAGCAGTTCTTC.

The sample holds one count of this clone. This sequence joins TRBV5-1 and TRBJ2-3, with TRBD2 matching 14 bases. Germline CDR1 reads SGHRS; CDR2 reads YFSETQ. The CDR3 has 15 residues. Trimming at V came to 3 bases and at J to 5 bases, leaving 2 bases not matched to a gene. CDR3 coding DNA: TGCGCCAGCAGCTCGACTAGCGGGAGGGGAGATACGCAGTATTTT. It translates to CASSSTSGRGDTQYF.

The chain has TRBV11-2 and TRBJ2-2; D perhaps matches TRBD2 (9 bases). The CDR3 has 20 amino acids. The germline V gene has CDR1 SGHAT and CDR2 FQNNGV. Between the trimmed V and J ends, which lost 0 bases and 7 bases, there was a span of 27 bases. CDR3 region: CASSLDRGRLAGNSSGELFF. For the CDR3, the DNA is TGTGCCAGCAGCTTAGACAGGGGGCGGCTAGCGGGAAATTCGAGCGGGGAGCTGTTTTTT.

The chain employs TRBV2 and TRBJ1-3; D ambiguous. The germline V gene has CDR1 SNHLY and CDR2 FYNNEI. The germline V and J ends were trimmed by 5 bases and 0 bases, with 17 bases remaining between them. The CDR3 has 17 amino acids. The CDR3 protein is CASSQGLRSNSGNTIYF. The DNA of the CDR3 is TGTGCCAGCAGTCAAGGACTCCGCTCAAACTCTGGAAACACCATATATTTT.

This chain uses TRBV28 with TRBJ1-4; no clear D. The CDR3 covers 15 residues. Deletions cut 4 bases from V and 0 bases from J, with 9 bases between. Germline V gene lookup returns CDR1 MDHEN and CDR2 SYDVKM. CDR3: CASSSEQPTNEKLFF. DNA of the CDR3: TGTGCCAGCAGTTCAGAACAGCCAACTAATGAAAAACTGTTTTTT.

The CDR3 DNA follows: TGCGCCAGCAGCGAAGGGTACAGGGGCAACACTGAAGCTTTCTTT. It yields the protein CASSEGYRGNTEAFF. The V gene is TRBV5-1, the J gene TRBJ1-1; 7 nucleotides agree with TRBD1. This CDR3 is built from 15 residues. The V gene end was trimmed by 4 bases and the J gene end by 2 bases; junction bases not matched to a gene: 8. Germline CDR1 and CDR2: SGHRS and YFSETQ.

The chain is built from TRBV11-2 and TRBJ1-5; D perhaps matches TRBD1 (6 bases). Per the germline V gene, CDR1 is SGHAT and CDR2 is FQNNGV. The V gene lost 8 bases and the J gene lost 7 bases, with 15 bases spanning the gap. The CDR3 consists of 13 residues. The CDR3 spells CASQPPGEQPQHF. The DNA of the CDR3 is TGTGCCAGCCAACCCCCAGGGGAACAGCCCCAGCATTTT.

The chain carries TRBV5-1 and TRBJ1-4; D perhaps matches TRBD1 (5 bases). The CDR3 consists of 14 residues. CDR1 and CDR2 from the germline V gene are SGHRS and YFSETQ. With 2 bases removed from V and 3 bases from J, the gap between germline ends came to 8 bases. The DNA for the CDR3 is TGCGCCAGCAGCTTCGGGGGAGCTAATGAAAAACTGTTTTTT. This encodes CASSFGGANEKLFF.

The rearrangement uses TRBV5-6 and TRBJ2-4; TRBD1 is a possible D gene (6 bases). This CDR3 is built from 14 residues. Trimming removed 0 bases from V and 9 bases from J, with 13 bases in between. The germline V gene encodes CDR1 SGHDT and CDR2 YYEEEE. The CDR3 DNA is TGTGCCAGCAGCTTGGCAGGGGTTGTGGGCATTCAGTACTTC. Protein: CASSLAGVVGIQYF.